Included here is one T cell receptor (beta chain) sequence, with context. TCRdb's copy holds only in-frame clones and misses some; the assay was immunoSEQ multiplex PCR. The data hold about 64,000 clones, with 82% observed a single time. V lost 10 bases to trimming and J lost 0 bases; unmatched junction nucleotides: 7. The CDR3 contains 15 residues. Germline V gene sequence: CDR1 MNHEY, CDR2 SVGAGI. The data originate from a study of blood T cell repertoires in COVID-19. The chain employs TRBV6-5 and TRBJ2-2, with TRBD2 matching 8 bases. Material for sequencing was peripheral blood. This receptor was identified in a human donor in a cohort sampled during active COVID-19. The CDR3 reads CATGGEYANTGELFF. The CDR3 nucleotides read TGTGCCACGGGGGGGGAGTACGCGAACACCGGGGAGCTGTTTTTT.